The present TCR beta chain was sequenced within a study of CD8+ T cells in alopecia areata. Cells pooled from cutaneous lymph nodes were sorted on CD4, CD8alpha, NKG2D, NKG2ACE and other markers. A note on this clone: Each gene name is a mouse one.

In each case, RNA was isolated and then reverse transcribed into cDNA as the sequencing template. Assay used: immunoSEQ multiplex PCR; TCRdb lists only in-frame clones, some missing. This sample comprises about 300,000 clones, none seen once only. The TCR comes from a C3H/HeJ mouse with alopecia areata. Strain haplotype (MHC): H2-k. The sample comprised CD4+ T cells sorted from a lymph node.

CDR3 amino acids: CTCSRDRGDSDYTF. The CDR3 bases that were read are TGCACCTGCAGCCGGGACAGGGGAGACTCC. The V gene is TRBV1, the J gene TRBJ1-2, with TRBD1 identical over 10 bases. From the germline J gene comes the end of the CDR3, since the read stops 4 residues before it. Germline CDR1 reads NSQYPW; CDR2 reads LRSPGD (reference sequence). The CDR3 runs to 14 residues. The J segment lost 3 bases and the V segment lost 6 bases, leaving 4 bases of the junction unmatched.